This is a list of T cell receptor beta chains from one sample in a study of T-cell memory formation after mild COVID-19. TCRdb re-called the 5' RACE reads with MiXCR, one entry per CDR3 protein. The repertoire holds roughly 600,000 distinct CDR3 sequences, with under 20% as singletons. Specimen: PBMCs or a T cell subset sorted from them (not recorded which). The receptor source for this set is an adult woman who had mild COVID-19 (a few samples of this study predate the infection). Cell type and time point are not known. Each CDR3 is given with its conserved first and last residue. D genes are given only for firm matches. Some rows mark clone size as missing; the rest say once, few, many or name a class of expanded clone.

J: TRBJ2-5
D: -
V: TRBV5-1
size: -
DNA: TGCGCCAGCAGCTTGTCTGGGGTGTTGGTCCAAGAGACCCAGTACTTC
CDR3: CASSLSGVLVQETQYF

J: TRBJ2-3
D: TRBD2
V: TRBV29-1
size: few
DNA: TGCAGCGTCCTAGCGGGAGGGCCGGTAGATACGCAGTATTTT
CDR3: CSVLAGGPVDTQYF

J: TRBJ1-1
D: -
V: TRBV7-9
size: few
DNA: TGTGCCAGCAGCTTAGGGGCCGGCCCCACTGAAGCTTTCTTT
CDR3: CASSLGAGPTEAFF

J: TRBJ2-3
D: -
V: TRBV7-2
size: -
DNA: TGTGCCAGCAGCTTAGATTCCCCCGCCGATACGCAGTATTTT
CDR3: CASSLDSPADTQYF

J: TRBJ2-3
D: -
V: TRBV6-5
size: -
DNA: TGTGCCAGCAGTTACTTGGGTCGGCGCACAGATACGCAGTATTTT
CDR3: CASSYLGRRTDTQYF

J: TRBJ2-7
D: -
V: TRBV19
size: -
DNA: TGTGCCAGTTCCGTAGGGGGGATGGCCTACGAGCAGTACTTC
CDR3: CASSVGGMAYEQYF

J: TRBJ1-1
D: TRBD1
V: TRBV6-2/TRBV6-3
size: -
DNA: TGTGCCAGCAAATGGGGGACAGCGAACACTGAAGCTTTCTTT
CDR3: CASKWGTANTEAFF

J: TRBJ1-5
D: -
V: TRBV24-1
size: -
DNA: TGTGCCACCAGAAGTGGGGGCGGAGGCGGCAATCAGCCCCAGCATTTT
CDR3: CATRSGGGGGNQPQHF

J: TRBJ2-5
D: -
V: TRBV7-9
size: few
DNA: TGTGCCAGCAGCACCAGGGAATATGGGCAAGAGACCCAGTACTTC
CDR3: CASSTREYGQETQYF

J: TRBJ2-5
D: -
V: TRBV7-3
size: few
DNA: TGTGCCAGCAGCTTGACGGGAGCCGAGACCCAGTACTTC
CDR3: CASSLTGAETQYF

J: TRBJ1-2
D: -
V: TRBV7-9
size: -
DNA: TGTGCCAGCAGCTTAGGATTAGAGGACGGCTACACCTTC
CDR3: CASSLGLEDGYTF

J: TRBJ2-3
D: -
V: TRBV15
size: once
DNA: TGTGCCACGAAACGGGTTGGGGATACGCAGTATTTT
CDR3: CATKRVGDTQYF

J: TRBJ2-5
D: TRBD2
V: TRBV14
size: few
DNA: TGTGCCAGCACTCCAAACGTGGGCGGGAGTCCTGCAGAGACCCAGTACTTC
CDR3: CASTPNVGGSPAETQYF

J: TRBJ2-1
D: TRBD2
V: TRBV12-3/TRBV12-4
size: few
DNA: TGTGCCAGCCAACGGAGCGGGGGACACAATGAGCAGTTCTTC
CDR3: CASQRSGGHNEQFF

J: TRBJ2-1
D: -
V: TRBV5-1
size: -
DNA: TGCGCCAGCAGCTTGGAGAGTGGGGGCTCAGAGCAGTTCTTC
CDR3: CASSLESGGSEQFF